This is a list of T cell receptor beta chains from one sample in a study of cytomegalovirus exposure and HLA in healthy donors. Only in-frame clones appear in the TCRdb table, and some are missing; sequencing was by immunoSEQ multiplex PCR. The table has about 120,000 clones, under 90% seen once. Material: PBMCs. The receptors were sampled from a woman aged 18-35 years in good health and CMV-seronegative. Each CDR3 is given with its conserved first and last residue. D genes are given only for firm matches. Clone size appears in some rows only: once, few, many, or a class for an expanded clone.

>TRBJ1-1|TRBV6-5|15|NA|NA
TGTGCCAGCAGTTACCGAGGGGGTAGAGGCACTGAAGCTTTCTTT
CASSYRGGRGTEAFF
>TRBJ2-6|TRBV15|17|NA|NA
TGTGCCACCAGCAGAGGGACTGCGTTCTCTGGGGCCAACGTCCTGACTTTC
CATSRGTAFSGANVLTF
>TRBJ1-5|TRBV7-2|15|TRBD1|once
TGTGCCAGCAGCTTAGGGACAGGCGCCTCTGGGGCCCAGCATTTT
CASSLGTGASGAQHF
>TRBJ1-1|TRBV11-2|15|TRBD1|NA
TGTGCCAGCAGCTTACCCCGGGACAGGGGGCGCGTAGCTTTCTTT
CASSLPRDRGRVAFF
>TRBJ1-4|TRBV7-9|14|TRBD1|NA
TGTGCCAGCAGCCACGACAGGGGAAGTGAAAAACTGTTTTTT
CASSHDRGSEKLFF
>TRBJ1-4|TRBV11-3|13|TRBD1|few
TGTGCCAGCAGGGCCAGGGGGCGTGAAAAACTGTTTTTT
CASRARGREKLFF
>TRBJ2-3|TRBV5-1|14|TRBD2|once
TGCGCCAGCAGAGGCGGGGGTAGCACAGATACGCAGTATTTT
CASRGGGSTDTQYF
>TRBJ2-5|TRBV2|15|TRBD1|few
TGTGCCAGCAATTTGAACAGGGGTTTGCAGGAGACCCAGTACTTC
CASNLNRGLQETQYF
>TRBJ2-1|TRBV9|15|NA|NA
TGTGCCAGCAGCGTAAATGGCCTCCCAGAGGATGAGCAGTTCTTC
CASSVNGLPEDEQFF
>TRBJ1-1|TRBV6-6|13|NA|NA
TGTGCCAGCAGGCGCGATTTGAACACTGAAGCTTTCTTT
CASRRDLNTEAFF
>TRBJ1-1|TRBV4-3|14|NA|NA
TGCGCCAGCAGCCTAAGGACAGCGAACACTGAAGCTTTCTTT
CASSLRTANTEAFF
>TRBJ1-1|TRBV5-1|13|NA|NA
TGCGCCAGCAGCTTGGTGCGAGCGGGACAAGTTTTCTTT
CASSLVRAGQVFF
>TRBJ2-1|TRBV29-1|14|NA|once
TGCAGCGTGGGAAAGGACAATTTCCTAAATGAGCAGTTCTTC
CSVGKDNFLNEQFF
>TRBJ1-5|TRBV27|13|NA|NA
TGTGCCAGCAGCCACGACAGAGGTCAGCCCCAGCATTTT
CASSHDRGQPQHF
>TRBJ2-1|TRBV9|13|NA|NA
TGTGCCAGCAGCCCCTCTCTATACAATGAGCAGTTCTTC
CASSPSLYNEQFF
>TRBJ2-2|TRBV11-3|16|TRBD2|NA
TGTGCCAGCAGCTGGGCACGCGCGGGGGGGACCGGGGAGCTGTTTTTT
CASSWARAGGTGELFF
>TRBJ2-3|TRBV9|14|NA|NA
TGTGCCAGCAGCATAGGACTCACGGTTGATACGCAGTATTTT
CASSIGLTVDTQYF
>TRBJ1-1|TRBV25-1|13|NA|NA
TGTGCCAGCAGTGAATACGGGTCGTTCGAAGCTTTCTTT
CASSEYGSFEAFF
>TRBJ2-1|TRBV6-6|13|NA|NA
TGTGCCAGCAGCCCCGAGGGTTACAATGAGCAGTTCTTC
CASSPEGYNEQFF
>TRBJ2-7|TRBV6-6|14|TRBD2|few
TGTGCCAGCAGTTACTTAGCGGGCCCCTACGAGCAGTACTTC
CASSYLAGPYEQYF
>TRBJ2-5|TRBV7-2|14|TRBD1|few
TGTGCCAGCAGCTTCGGACAGGCCTGGGAGACCCAGTACTTC
CASSFGQAWETQYF
>TRBJ2-5|TRBV4-1|19|TRBD2|NA
TGCGCCAGCAGCCAAGATCTGGGGCTAGCGGGAGTAGTGGGAGAGACCCAGTACTTC
CASSQDLGLAGVVGETQYF
>TRBJ2-7|TRBV6-4|14|NA|NA
TGTGCCAGCAGTTTAAACCCCGGACAGAAAGAGCAGTACTTC
CASSLNPGQKEQYF
>TRBJ1-2|TRBV6-6|15|TRBD1|NA
TGTGCCAGCAGTTACTTGGGACAGGGGGCAGATGGCTACACCTTC
CASSYLGQGADGYTF
>TRBJ1-1|TRBV7-7|13|NA|NA
TGTGCCAGCAGCACCCAAACAGGGACTGAAGCTTTCTTT
CASSTQTGTEAFF
>TRBJ2-5|TRBV4-1|17|TRBD2|NA
TGCGCCAGCAGCCAAGACAGGAGCGGGGGGCCCCAAGAGACCCAGTACTTC
CASSQDRSGGPQETQYF
>TRBJ1-2|TRBV27|14|TRBD1|NA
TGTGCCAGCAGTCCCGACAGGGGAACCTATGGCTACACCTTC
CASSPDRGTYGYTF
>TRBJ2-2|TRBV5-1|16|TRBD2|NA
TGCGCCAGCAGCTTGACCGTTAGCGGGAGCACCGGGGAGCTGTTTTTT
CASSLTVSGSTGELFF
>TRBJ1-1|TRBV5-6|12|NA|few
TGTGCCAGCAGCTTTTCGGAGGTGGACGCTTTCTTT
CASSFSEVDAFF